This TCR beta chain was captured in a study of PD-L1 blockade in urothelial cancer. Clones were sequenced by immunoSEQ multiplex PCR, and TCRdb holds only the in-frame ones, with some missing. Of tens of thousands of clones listed, 81% are singletons. Germline lookup yields CDR1 MGHRA and CDR2 YSYEKL. This CDR3 comprises 17 residues. V lost 3 bases, J lost 8 bases, and 23 bases lay in between. The TCR sequence derives from a man between 65 and 85 years old with urothelial cancer. The chain combines TRBV4-1 with TRBJ2-1, with D possibly being TRBD1 (5 bases). The sample here was PBMCs, taken around atezolizumab (anti-PD-L1) treatment. CDR3 region: CASSHPTGRGDGHEQFF. CDR3 DNA sequence: TGCGCCAGCAGCCATCCGACGGGTAGGGGTGATGGTCATGAGCAGTTCTTC.